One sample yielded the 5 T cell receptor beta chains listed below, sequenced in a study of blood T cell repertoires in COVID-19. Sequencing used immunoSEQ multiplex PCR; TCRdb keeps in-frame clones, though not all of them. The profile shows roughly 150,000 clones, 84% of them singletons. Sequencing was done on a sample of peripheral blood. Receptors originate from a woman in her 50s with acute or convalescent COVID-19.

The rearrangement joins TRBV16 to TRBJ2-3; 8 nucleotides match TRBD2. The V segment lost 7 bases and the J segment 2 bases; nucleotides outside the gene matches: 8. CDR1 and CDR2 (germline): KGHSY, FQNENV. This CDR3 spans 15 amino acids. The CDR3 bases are TGTGCCAGCACCGACCGGGGGGGTACCACAGATACGCAGTATTTT. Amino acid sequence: CASTDRGGTTDTQYF. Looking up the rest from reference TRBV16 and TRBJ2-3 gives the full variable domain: GEEVAQTPKHLVRGEGQKAKLYCAPIKGHSYVFWYQQVLKNEFKFLISFQNENVFDETGMPKERFSAKCLPNSPCSLEIQATKLEDSAVYFCASTDRGGTTDTQYFGPGTRLTVL.

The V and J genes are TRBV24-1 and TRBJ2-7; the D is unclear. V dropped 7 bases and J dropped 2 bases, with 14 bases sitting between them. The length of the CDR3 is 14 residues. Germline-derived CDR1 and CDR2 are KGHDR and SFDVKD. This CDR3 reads CATSRISPPYEQYF. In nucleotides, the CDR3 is TGTGCCACCAGCCGGATTAGCCCTCCCTACGAGCAGTACTTC.

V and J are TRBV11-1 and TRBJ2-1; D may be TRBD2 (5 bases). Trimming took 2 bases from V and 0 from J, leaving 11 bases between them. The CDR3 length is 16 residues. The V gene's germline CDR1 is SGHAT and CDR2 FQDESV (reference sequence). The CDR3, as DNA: TGTGCCAGCAGCTTAAATAGCGCAAGCTCCTACAATGAGCAGTTCTTC. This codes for CASSLNSASSYNEQFF.

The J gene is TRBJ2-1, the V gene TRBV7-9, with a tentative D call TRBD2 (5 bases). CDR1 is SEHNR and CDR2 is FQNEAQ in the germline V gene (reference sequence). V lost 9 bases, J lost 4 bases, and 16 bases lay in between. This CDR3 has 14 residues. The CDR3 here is CASFRGLEYNEQFF. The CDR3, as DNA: TGTGCCAGTTTTCGAGGGCTGGAATACAATGAGCAGTTCTTC.

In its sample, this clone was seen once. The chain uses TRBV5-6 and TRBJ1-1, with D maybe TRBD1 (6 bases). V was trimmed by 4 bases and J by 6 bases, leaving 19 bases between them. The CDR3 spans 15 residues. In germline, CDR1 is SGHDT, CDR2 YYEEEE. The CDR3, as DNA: TGTGCCAGCAGCGCCCGTTGGGGGCTTCCGGCTGAAGCTTTCTTT. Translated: CASSARWGLPAEAFF.